Following are 13 T cell receptor beta chains from one sample sequenced in a study of CD8+CD57+ T cells in acquired aplastic anemia. Researchers used genomic DNA as the template to profile TCR beta VDJ and CDR3. In TCRdb, the reads were re-called with MiXCR into one record per CDR3 protein. The sample carries roughly 150,000 distinct CDR3 sequences, roughly 47% recorded once. The sample consisted of sorted CD4+, CD8+, or CD8+CD57+ T cells (not recorded which) from PBMCs. The receptor set was obtained from a human donor in good health.

Many counts were recorded for this clonotype. The chain carries TRBV12-5 and TRBJ2-3, with D possibly being TRBD1 or TRBD2 (5 bases each). The CDR3 length is 14 residues. Germline CDR1 reads LGHNT; CDR2 reads FRNRAP. The CDR3 is CSTERMGGTDTQYF. CDR3 coding DNA: TGTTCGACAGAACGGATGGGAGGCACAGATACGCAGTATTTT.

This chain joins TRBV20-1 and TRBJ2-1; no clear D. V was trimmed by 2 bases and J by 6 bases, leaving 8 bases between them. This CDR3 has 12 residues. Germline CDR1 DFQATT, CDR2 SNEGSKA (reference sequence). In DNA form, the CDR3 reads TGCAGTGCTAGACAGGCCTTCAATGAGCAGTTCTTC. It translates to CSARQAFNEQFF.

In this sample, this clonotype turned up many times. The chain is built from TRBV5-1 and TRBJ2-2; D unclear. There are 14 residues in the CDR3. V lost 1 base to trimming and J lost 1 base, with 5 bases between them. Germline V lookup: CDR1 SGHRS, CDR2 YFSETQ. The CDR3 here is CASSLRRNTGELFF. As DNA, the CDR3 is TGCGCCAGCAGCTTGCGACGGAACACCGGGGAGCTGTTTTTT.

There are many counts of this clonotype. The gene calls are TRBV2 and TRBJ1-1; D gene ambiguous. CDR3 size: 13 residues. V lost 8 bases, J lost 1 base, and 11 bases lay in between. The germline gives CDR1 SNHLY, CDR2 FYNNEI. CDR3 DNA sequence: TGTGCCAGCCGGAATTCTAGGAACACTGAAGCTTTCTTT. Residues: CASRNSRNTEAFF.

The V call is TRBV6-1, the J call TRBJ2-7; TRBD2 might be the D (6 bases). Germline values: CDR1 MNHNS, CDR2 SASEGT. Trimming pared 6 bases from V and 4 bases from J, leaving 25 bases between. This CDR3 contains 17 residues. CDR3 loop: CASSQSGGRTVGYEQYF. The CDR3 DNA reads TGTGCCAGCAGCCAAAGTGGGGGGAGAACGGTTGGATACGAGCAGTACTTC.

This clonotype occurred many times. V and J are TRBV6-2 or TRBV6-3 and TRBJ2-5, with D unclear. Germline CDR1 and CDR2: MNHEY and SVGEGT. Trimming pared 1 base from V and 5 bases from J, leaving 8 bases between. CDR3 length equals 13 residues. CDR3 nucleotides: TGTGCCAGCAGTTACTTGACTCCGGAGACCCAGTACTTC. It yields the protein CASSYLTPETQYF.

This clonotype was recorded many times. The rearrangement joins TRBV13 to TRBJ2-2; unclear D gene. The CDR3 has 15 amino acids. V lost 3 bases to trimming and J lost 1 base, with 9 bases between them. Germline V gives CDR1 PRHDT, CDR2 FYEKMQ (reference sequence). This chain's CDR3 is CASSFRFGNTGELFF. Written as DNA, the CDR3 is TGTGCCAGCAGCTTCCGTTTCGGGAACACCGGGGAGCTGTTTTTT.

About this clonotype: Likely a read error: the CDR3 ends without its conserved phenylalanine or tryptophan. DNA for the CDR3: TGTGCCACCAGCTATCAAGACGGGAACACTGAAGCTTTCCTT. It is translated as CATSYQDGNTEAFL. This sequence joins TRBV15 and TRBJ1-1; D is undetermined. The CDR3 sequence is 14 residues long. The V gene lost 5 bases and the J gene lost 1 base, with 11 bases spanning the gap. Germline values: CDR1 LNHNV, CDR2 YYDKDF (reference sequence).

The rearrangement uses TRBV7-8 and TRBJ2-1; 8 nucleotides line up with TRBD2. With V trimmed by 7 bases and J by 2 bases, 4 bases remained unmatched. CDR3 length: 14 amino acids. In germline, CDR1 is SGHVS, CDR2 FQNEAQ. DNA of the CDR3: TGTGCCAGCACCCAGACTAGCGCCTACAATGAGCAGTTCTTC. This translates into CASTQTSAYNEQFF.

This clonotype was observed at least ten times. The CDR3 is CASRHSGTGNTEAFF. The CDR3, as DNA: TGTGCCAGCAGACACTCTGGGACAGGGAACACTGAAGCTTTCTTT. V and J are TRBV12-3 or TRBV12-4 and TRBJ1-1; 8 bases are shared with TRBD1. The CDR3 has 15 residues. Trimming at V came to 6 bases and at J to 1 base, leaving 7 bases not matched to a gene.

The chain couples TRBV2 to TRBJ1-1; no clear D gene. V lost 6 bases, J lost 5 bases, and 10 bases lay in between. Germline-derived CDR1 and CDR2 are SNHLY and FYNNEI. The CDR3 runs 12 residues. This CDR3 is CASSLDQTEAFF. The DNA for the CDR3 is TGTGCCAGCAGCTTAGACCAGACTGAAGCTTTCTTT.

This clonotype has at least ten counts. V is TRBV5-8 and J is TRBJ2-2; D call uncertain. The V end was cut by 0 bases, the J end by 2 bases, with 5 bases between. Germline V gives CDR1 SGHTS, CDR2 YDEGEE. The CDR3 covers 14 residues. The CDR3, as DNA: TGTGCCAGCAGCTTGGAGAGCAACACCGGGGAGCTGTTTTTT. It encodes CASSLESNTGELFF.

V gene TRBV25-1 combines with J gene TRBJ2-5, with 8 bases matching TRBD1. The V gene's germline CDR1 is MGHDK and CDR2 SYGVNS. Unmatched junction bases numbered 7, after V lost 4 bases and J lost 3 bases. The CDR3 is 15 amino acids. Here the CDR3 reads CASSGTGGPEETQYF. The CDR3 DNA reads TGTGCCAGCAGTGGAACAGGGGGTCCAGAAGAGACCCAGTACTTC.